The T cell receptor (beta chain) described here comes from a study of blood T cell repertoires in COVID-19. In the original analysis: Estimation of nucleated cell counts relied on the amplification of reference gene primers. The method was immunoSEQ multiplex PCR; TCRdb's version includes in-frame clones alone and lacks a portion of them. For V, J and clone size, that table is used; D and trimming come from the DNA. The data contain over 150,000 clones, 89% of them singletons. From germline, CDR1 is MGHRA and CDR2 YSYEKL. V dropped 5 bases and J dropped 0; count of bases not matched to a gene: 8. CDR3 length: 18 residues.

The chain couples TRBV4-1 to TRBJ2-4; 12 nucleotides line up with TRBD2. The source is a young man who had recovered from COVID-19. Sequenced input: peripheral blood. This CDR3 is CASSNRLAGELAKNIQYF. The CDR3 region has the DNA TGCGCCAGCAGCAACCGACTAGCGGGGGAACTAGCCAAAAACATTCAGTACTTC.